This T cell receptor (beta chain) derives from a study of blood T cell repertoires in COVID-19. Looking at the study overall: COVID-19 samples, acute and convalescent, were from the United States, Italy and Spain. Nucleic acid was either cDNA or gDNA, and it came from T cells, B-cell-depleted T cells, or PBMCs.

As originally analysed: Reference gene primers were amplified, and this amplification served to estimate nucleated cell counts. This table comes from immunoSEQ multiplex PCR, and its TCRdb copy is limited to in-frame clones, with some not included. Clone size and the V and J calls come from that table; the DNA yielded D and trimming. The sample carries about 94,000 clones, approximately 84% recorded once. The CDR3 has 12 residues. Trimming stripped 4 bases from V and 4 bases from J, with 5 bases between. CDR1 is LGHNT, CDR2 FRNRAP, per germline. The chain uses TRBV12-5 and TRBJ1-3, with no clear D. The TCR was taken from a man in his 60s with acute or convalescent COVID-19. Sequenced input: peripheral blood. The CDR3 protein is CASGSQGNTIYF. CDR3 DNA: TGTGCTAGTGGTTCACAGGGAAACACCATATATTTT.